These 11 T cell receptor beta chains share one sample of origin, sequenced in a study of cytomegalovirus exposure and HLA in healthy donors. The primer mix had 60 Vbeta and 13 Jbeta primers. Clones were sequenced by immunoSEQ multiplex PCR, and TCRdb holds only the in-frame ones, with some missing. The sample contains 130,000 or so clones, roughly three quarters of which appear only once. Sequencing used PBMCs. The receptors shown here come from a woman aged 60 to 75 in good health and CMV-seronegative.

The rearrangement uses TRBV18 and TRBJ2-1; 8 bases match TRBD2. After removal of 6 bases from V and 8 bases from J, the junction contained 15 bases not matched to a gene. Germline loops: CDR1 KGHSH, CDR2 LQKENI. This CDR3 is 16 amino acids long. Written as DNA, the CDR3 is TGTGCCAGCTCCCGTCTGGGCGGGGGGCTAGGAGATGAGCAGTTCTTC. This translates into CASSRLGGGLGDEQFF.

This chain links TRBV27 with TRBJ2-7; TRBD2 matches at 14 bases. J was trimmed by 6 bases and V by 5 bases; bases with no gene match: 6. This CDR3 spans 15 amino acids. CDR1 and CDR2 (germline): MNHEY, SMNVEV (reference sequence). The CDR3, as DNA: TGTGCCAGCAGTCCGGGGACTAGCGGGAGAGGCGAGCAGTACTTC. Protein sequence: CASSPGTSGRGEQYF.

The chain joins TRBV2 to TRBJ2-2, with TRBD1 identical over 8 bases. Germline trimming cut 3 bases from V and 6 bases from J; bases unmatched to any gene: 6. Per the germline V gene, CDR1 is SNHLY and CDR2 is FYNNEI. The CDR3 spans 15 residues. CDR3: CASSDGTGLAGELFF. DNA of the CDR3: TGTGCCAGCAGTGATGGGACAGGCTTAGCCGGGGAGCTGTTTTTT.

The rearrangement uses TRBV4-1 and TRBJ1-1; weak D call: TRBD1 (5 bases). The CDR3 is made up of 13 amino acids. CDR1 MGHRA and CDR2 YSYEKL come from the germline V gene. The V and J ends lost 2 bases and 2 bases respectively, with 6 bases between them. CDR3: CASSQTGNTEAFF. CDR3 nucleotides: TGCGCCAGCAGCCAAACAGGTAACACTGAAGCTTTCTTT.

This clone has more than one count but fewer than ten. The rearrangement links TRBV28 to TRBJ1-5; D unresolved. Trimming removed 5 bases from V and 0 bases from J, with 11 bases in between. Germline V gives CDR1 MDHEN, CDR2 SYDVKM. The CDR3 extends over 15 amino acids. The CDR3 sequence is CASSKQVLSNQPQHF. The CDR3 DNA reads TGTGCCAGCAGTAAACAAGTTCTTAGCAATCAGCCCCAGCATTTT.

The chain uses TRBV18 and TRBJ1-5; perhaps TRBD1 as D (5 bases). This CDR3 is 13 amino acids long. V lost 3 bases and J lost 7, with 10 bases in between. The V gene's germline CDR1 is KGHSH and CDR2 LQKENI. CDR3 in DNA: TGTGCCAGCTCACCCCCAGGGCGGCAGCCCCAGCATTTT. Encoded protein: CASSPPGRQPQHF.

This clone has only one observation. The chain has TRBV7-2 and TRBJ1-1; D call uncertain. The V gene lost 5 bases and the J gene lost 1 base, with 8 bases spanning the gap. This CDR3 spans 13 amino acids. CDR1 is SGHTA and CDR2 is FQGNSA in the germline V gene. The CDR3 spells CASSPIRNTEAFF. The CDR3 nucleotides are TGTGCCAGCAGCCCTATTAGGAACACTGAAGCTTTCTTT.

V usage is TRBV11-3 and J usage is TRBJ2-2, with D possibly being TRBD1 (7 bases). CDR3 length: 16 residues. Trimming removed 3 bases from V and 0 bases from J, with 11 bases in between. Germline loops: CDR1 SGHNT, CDR2 YENEEA. The CDR3 is CASSFQGGANTGELFF. The CDR3 bases are TGTGCCAGCAGCTTTCAGGGGGGAGCGAACACCGGGGAGCTGTTTTTT.

The rearrangement links TRBV5-6 to TRBJ1-2, with 7 bases that match TRBD1. Germline V CDR1 and CDR2: SGHDT, YYEEEE. The CDR3 runs to 14 residues. Germline trimming cut 4 bases from V and 4 bases from J; bases unmatched to any gene: 7. CDR3 nucleotide sequence: TGTGCCAGCAGCCCAAACAGGGGACGCTATGGCTACACCTTC. This translates into CASSPNRGRYGYTF.

The chain joins TRBV6-5 to TRBJ2-7; weak D call: TRBD2 (7 bases). The CDR3 contains 12 residues. V was clipped by 2 bases and J by 13 bases, with 15 bases between them. CDR1 and CDR2 from the germline V gene are MNHEY and SVGAGI. This CDR3 reads CASSYRGGASYF. The CDR3 nucleotides are TGTGCCAGCAGTTACAGGGGGGGGGCGTCCTACTTC.

The rearrangement uses TRBV5-1 and TRBJ2-7; 11 bases are shared with TRBD2. Germline V CDR1 and CDR2: SGHRS, YFSETQ. Trimming removed 4 bases from V and 0 bases from J; junction bases left unmatched: 3. The CDR3 consists of 15 residues. CDR3 residues: CASSTGTSGSYEQYF. Written as DNA, the CDR3 is TGCGCCAGCAGCACGGGGACTAGCGGCTCCTACGAGCAGTACTTC.